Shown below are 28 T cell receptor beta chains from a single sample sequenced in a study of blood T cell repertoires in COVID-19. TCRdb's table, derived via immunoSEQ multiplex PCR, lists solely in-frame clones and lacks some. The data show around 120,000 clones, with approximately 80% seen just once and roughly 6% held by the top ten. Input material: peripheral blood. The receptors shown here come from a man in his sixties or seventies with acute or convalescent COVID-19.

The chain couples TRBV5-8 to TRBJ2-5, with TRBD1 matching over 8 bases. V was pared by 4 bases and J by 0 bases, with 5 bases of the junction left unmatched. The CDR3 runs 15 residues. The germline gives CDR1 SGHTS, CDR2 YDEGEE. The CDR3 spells CASSPGTGDQETQYF. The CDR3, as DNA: TGTGCCAGCAGCCCAGGGACAGGCGACCAAGAGACCCAGTACTTC.

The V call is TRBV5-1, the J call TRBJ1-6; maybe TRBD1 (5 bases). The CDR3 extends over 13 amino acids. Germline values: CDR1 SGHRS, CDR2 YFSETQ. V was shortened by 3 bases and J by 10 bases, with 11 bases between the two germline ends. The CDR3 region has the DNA TGCGCCAGCAGCTCCCAGGGTAACTCACCCCTCCACTTT. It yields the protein CASSSQGNSPLHF.

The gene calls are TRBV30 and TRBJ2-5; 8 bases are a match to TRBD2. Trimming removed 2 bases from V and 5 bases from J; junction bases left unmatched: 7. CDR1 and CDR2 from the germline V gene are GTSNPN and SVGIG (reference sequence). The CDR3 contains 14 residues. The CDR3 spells CAWSSAGGRETQYF. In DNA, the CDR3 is TGTGCCTGGAGTTCGGCGGGAGGCCGGGAGACCCAGTACTTC.

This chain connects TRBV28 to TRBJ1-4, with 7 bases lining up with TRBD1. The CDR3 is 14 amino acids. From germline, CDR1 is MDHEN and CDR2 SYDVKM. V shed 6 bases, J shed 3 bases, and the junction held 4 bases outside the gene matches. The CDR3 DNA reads TGTGCCAGCAGGGAGGGGGCTGCTAATGAAAAACTGTTTTTT. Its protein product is CASREGAANEKLFF.

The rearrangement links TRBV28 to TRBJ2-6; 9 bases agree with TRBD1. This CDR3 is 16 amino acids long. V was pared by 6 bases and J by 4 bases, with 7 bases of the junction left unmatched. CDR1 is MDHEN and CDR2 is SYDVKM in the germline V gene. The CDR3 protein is CASSEQGATGANVLTF. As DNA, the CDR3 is TGTGCCAGCAGCGAACAGGGGGCAACGGGGGCCAACGTCCTGACTTTC. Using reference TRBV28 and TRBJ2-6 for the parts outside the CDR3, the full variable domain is DVKVTQSSRYLVKRTGEKVFLECVQDMDHENMFWYRQDPGLGLRLIYFSYDVKMKEKGDIPEGYSVSREKKERFSLILESASTNQTSMYLCASSEQGATGANVLTFGAGSRLTVL.

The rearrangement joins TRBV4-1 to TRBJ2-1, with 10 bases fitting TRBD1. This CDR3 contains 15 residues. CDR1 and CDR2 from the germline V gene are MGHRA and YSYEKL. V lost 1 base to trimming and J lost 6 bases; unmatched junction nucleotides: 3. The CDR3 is CASSQGQGASNEQFF. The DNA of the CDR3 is TGCGCCAGCAGCCAAGGACAGGGGGCGAGCAATGAGCAGTTCTTC.

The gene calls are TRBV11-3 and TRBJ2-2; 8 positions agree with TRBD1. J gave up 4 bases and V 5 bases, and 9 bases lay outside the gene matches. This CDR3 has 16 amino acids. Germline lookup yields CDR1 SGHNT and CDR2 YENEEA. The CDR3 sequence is CASSKRGQGPTGELFF. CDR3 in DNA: TGTGCCAGCAGCAAGAGAGGACAGGGCCCCACCGGGGAGCTGTTTTTT.

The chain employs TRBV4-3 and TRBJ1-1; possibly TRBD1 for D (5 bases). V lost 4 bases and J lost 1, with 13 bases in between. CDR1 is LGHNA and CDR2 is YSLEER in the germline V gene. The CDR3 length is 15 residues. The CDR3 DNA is TGCGCCAGCAGCCCCCATGGAGGGGCGAACACTGAAGCTTTCTTT. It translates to CASSPHGGANTEAFF.

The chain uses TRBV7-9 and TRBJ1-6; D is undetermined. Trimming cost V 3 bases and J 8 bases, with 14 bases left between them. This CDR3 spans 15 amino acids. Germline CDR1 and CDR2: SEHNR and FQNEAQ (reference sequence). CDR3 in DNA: TGTGCCAGCAGCTTTGGAACATCGGGTTATTCACCCCTCCACTTT. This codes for CASSFGTSGYSPLHF.

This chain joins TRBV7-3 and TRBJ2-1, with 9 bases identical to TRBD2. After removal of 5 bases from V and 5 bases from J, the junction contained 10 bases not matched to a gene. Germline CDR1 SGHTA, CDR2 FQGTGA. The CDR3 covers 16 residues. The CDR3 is CASSTQAGGRNNEQFF. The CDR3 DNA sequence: TGTGCCAGCAGCACCCAGGCGGGGGGGCGGAACAATGAGCAGTTCTTC.

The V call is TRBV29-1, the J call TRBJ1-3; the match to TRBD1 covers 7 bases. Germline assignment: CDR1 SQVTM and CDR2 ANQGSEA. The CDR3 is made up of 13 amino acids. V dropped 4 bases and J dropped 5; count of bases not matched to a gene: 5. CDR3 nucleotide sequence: TGCAGCGTTGGAGGGGGCGAAAGAAACACCATATATTTT. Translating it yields CSVGGGERNTIYF.

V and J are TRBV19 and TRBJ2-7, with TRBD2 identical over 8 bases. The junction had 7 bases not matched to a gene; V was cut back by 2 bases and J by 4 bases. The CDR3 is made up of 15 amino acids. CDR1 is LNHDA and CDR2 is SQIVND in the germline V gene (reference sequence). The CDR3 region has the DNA TGTGCCAGTAGTATAAAATTGGCTAGCGGGTACGAGCAGTACTTC. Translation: CASSIKLASGYEQYF.

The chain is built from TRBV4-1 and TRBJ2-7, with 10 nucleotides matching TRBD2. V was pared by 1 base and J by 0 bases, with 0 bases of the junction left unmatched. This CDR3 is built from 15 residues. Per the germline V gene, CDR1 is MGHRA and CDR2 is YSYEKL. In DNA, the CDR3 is TGCGCCAGCAGCCAAGGACTAGCGGGCTCCTACGAGCAGTACTTC. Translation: CASSQGLAGSYEQYF.

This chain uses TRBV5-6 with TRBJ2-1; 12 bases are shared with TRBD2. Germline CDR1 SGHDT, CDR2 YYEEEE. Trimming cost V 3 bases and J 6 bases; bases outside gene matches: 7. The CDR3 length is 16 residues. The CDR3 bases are TGTGCCAGCAGCTCGGACGGGACTAGCGGGTTCAATGAGCAGTTCTTC. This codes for CASSSDGTSGFNEQFF.

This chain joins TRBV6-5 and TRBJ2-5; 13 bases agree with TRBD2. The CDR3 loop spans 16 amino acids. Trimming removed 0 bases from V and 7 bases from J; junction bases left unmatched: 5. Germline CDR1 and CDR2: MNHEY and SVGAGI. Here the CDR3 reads CASSYSWTSGGGTQYF. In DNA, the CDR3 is TGTGCCAGCAGTTACTCCTGGACTAGCGGGGGAGGGACCCAGTACTTC.

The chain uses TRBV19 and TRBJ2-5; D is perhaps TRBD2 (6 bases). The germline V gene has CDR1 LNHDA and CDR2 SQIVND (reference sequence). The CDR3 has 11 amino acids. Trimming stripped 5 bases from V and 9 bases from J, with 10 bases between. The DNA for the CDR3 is TGTGCCAGTAGTCGTGGGACTTCCCAGTACTTC. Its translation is CASSRGTSQYF.

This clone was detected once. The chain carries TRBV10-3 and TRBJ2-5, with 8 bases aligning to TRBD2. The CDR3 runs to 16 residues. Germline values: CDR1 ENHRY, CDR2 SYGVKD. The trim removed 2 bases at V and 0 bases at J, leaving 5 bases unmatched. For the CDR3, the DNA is TGTGCCATCAGTGAGATGCGCGGGGGGTACCAAGAGACCCAGTACTTC. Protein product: CAISEMRGGYQETQYF.

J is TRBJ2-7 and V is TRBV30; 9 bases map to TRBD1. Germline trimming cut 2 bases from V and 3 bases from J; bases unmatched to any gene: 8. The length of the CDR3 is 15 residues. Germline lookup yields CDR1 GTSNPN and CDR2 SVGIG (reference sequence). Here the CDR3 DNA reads TGTGCCTGGAGTTTGGGGACAGGGAGGTTCTACGAGCAGTACTTC. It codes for CAWSLGTGRFYEQYF.

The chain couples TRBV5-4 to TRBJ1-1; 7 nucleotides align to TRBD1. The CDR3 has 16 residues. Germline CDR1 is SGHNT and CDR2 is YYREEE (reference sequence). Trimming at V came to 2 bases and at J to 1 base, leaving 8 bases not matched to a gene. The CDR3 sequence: CASSFSGQGENTEAFF. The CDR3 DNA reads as TGTGCCAGCAGCTTTTCCGGGCAGGGGGAGAACACTGAAGCTTTCTTT.

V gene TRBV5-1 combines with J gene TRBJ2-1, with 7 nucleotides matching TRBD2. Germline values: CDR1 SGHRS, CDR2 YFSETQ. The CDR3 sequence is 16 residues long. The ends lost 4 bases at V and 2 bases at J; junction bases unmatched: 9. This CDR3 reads CASSGGASGTYNEQFF. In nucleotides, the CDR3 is TGCGCCAGCAGCGGCGGTGCTAGCGGTACCTACAATGAGCAGTTCTTC.

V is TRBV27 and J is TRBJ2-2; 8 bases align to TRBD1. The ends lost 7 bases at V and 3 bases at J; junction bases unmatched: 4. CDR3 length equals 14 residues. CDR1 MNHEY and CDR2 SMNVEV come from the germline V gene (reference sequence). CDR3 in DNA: TGTGCCAGCAATGGACAGGGCGACACCGGGGAGCTGTTTTTT. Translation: CASNGQGDTGELFF.

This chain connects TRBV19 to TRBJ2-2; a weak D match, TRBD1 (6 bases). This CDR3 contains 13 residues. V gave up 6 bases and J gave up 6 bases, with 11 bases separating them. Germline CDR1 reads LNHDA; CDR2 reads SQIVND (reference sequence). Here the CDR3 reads CASRQGWAGELFF. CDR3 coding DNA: TGTGCCAGTAGACAGGGTTGGGCCGGGGAGCTGTTTTTT. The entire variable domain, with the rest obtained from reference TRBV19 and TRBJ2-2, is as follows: DGGITQSPKYLFRKEGQNVTLSCEQNLNHDAMYWYRQDPGQGLRLIYYSQIVNDFQKGDIAEGYSVSREKKESFPLTVTSAQKNPTAFYLCASRQGWAGELFFGEGSRLTVL.

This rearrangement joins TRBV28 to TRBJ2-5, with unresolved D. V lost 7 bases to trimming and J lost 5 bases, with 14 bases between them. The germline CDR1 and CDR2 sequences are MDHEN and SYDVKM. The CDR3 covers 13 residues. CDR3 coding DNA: TGTGCCAGCACCCATGGCCGCCAGGAGACCCAGTACTTC. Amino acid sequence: CASTHGRQETQYF.

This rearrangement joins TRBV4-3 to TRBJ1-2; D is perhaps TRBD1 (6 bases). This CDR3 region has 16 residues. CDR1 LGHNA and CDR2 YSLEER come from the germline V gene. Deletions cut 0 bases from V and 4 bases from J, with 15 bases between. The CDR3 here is CASSQDGGAGFYGYTF. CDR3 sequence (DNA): TGCGCCAGCAGCCAAGATGGGGGGGCAGGATTCTATGGCTACACCTTC.

CDR3 sequence reads: CASSQDKPLSGGYTF. CDR3 coding DNA: TGTGCCAGCAGCCAGGACAAACCATTATCTGGTGGCTACACCTTC. V usage is TRBV3-1 (or the pseudogene TRBV3-2) and J usage is TRBJ1-2; D is perhaps TRBD1 (5 bases). V was shortened by 3 bases and J by 7 bases, with 18 bases between the two germline ends. The CDR3 covers 15 residues. The germline gives CDR1 LGHDT, CDR2 YNNKEL (reference sequence).

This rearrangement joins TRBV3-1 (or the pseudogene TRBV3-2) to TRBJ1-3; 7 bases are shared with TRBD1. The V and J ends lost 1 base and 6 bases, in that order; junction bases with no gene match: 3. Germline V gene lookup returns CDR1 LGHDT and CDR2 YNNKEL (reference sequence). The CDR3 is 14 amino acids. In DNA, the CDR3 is TGTGCCAGCAGCCAAGGACAGGGTGTAAACACCATATATTTT. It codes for CASSQGQGVNTIYF.

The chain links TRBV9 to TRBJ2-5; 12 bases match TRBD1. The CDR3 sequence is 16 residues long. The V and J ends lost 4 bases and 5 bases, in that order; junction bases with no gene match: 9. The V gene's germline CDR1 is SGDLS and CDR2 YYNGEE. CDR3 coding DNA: TGTGCCAGCAGCCCGGGGGACAGGGGGCAAGAGGAGACCCAGTACTTC. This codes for CASSPGDRGQEETQYF.

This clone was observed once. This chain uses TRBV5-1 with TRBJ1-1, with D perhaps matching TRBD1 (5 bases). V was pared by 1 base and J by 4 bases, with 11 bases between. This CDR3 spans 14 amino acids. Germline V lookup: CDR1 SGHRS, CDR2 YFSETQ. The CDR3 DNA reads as TGCGCCAGCAGCTTGAAGGGGTTCAGCACTGAAGCTTTCTTT. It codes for CASSLKGFSTEAFF.